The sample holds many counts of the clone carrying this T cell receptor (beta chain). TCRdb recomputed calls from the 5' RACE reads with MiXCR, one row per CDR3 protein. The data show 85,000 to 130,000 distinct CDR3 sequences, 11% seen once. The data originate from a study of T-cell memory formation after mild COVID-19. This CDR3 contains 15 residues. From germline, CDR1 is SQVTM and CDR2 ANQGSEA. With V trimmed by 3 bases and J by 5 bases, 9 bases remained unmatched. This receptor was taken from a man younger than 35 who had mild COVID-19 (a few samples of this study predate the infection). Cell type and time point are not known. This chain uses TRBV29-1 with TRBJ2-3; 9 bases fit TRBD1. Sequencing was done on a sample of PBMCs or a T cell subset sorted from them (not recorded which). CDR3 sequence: CSVDADRGSEDTQYF. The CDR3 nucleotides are TGCAGCGTTGATGCGGACAGGGGAAGTGAAGATACGCAGTATTTT.